The 23 T cell receptor beta chains in this list originate from one sample, sequenced in a study of blood T cell repertoires in COVID-19. TCRdb keeps only in-frame clones here, not all; method: immunoSEQ multiplex PCR. The data hold about 330,000 clones, with approximately 88% observed a single time. Sample: peripheral blood. These receptors were collected from a man younger than 30 who had recovered from COVID-19.

The chain is built from TRBV5-4 and TRBJ1-2; 7 bases map to TRBD1. Unmatched junction bases numbered 6, after V lost 3 bases and J lost 1 base. This CDR3 is 15 amino acids long. Germline-derived CDR1 and CDR2 are SGHNT and YYREEE (reference sequence). CDR3 loop: CASSYGTDLNYGYTF. For the CDR3, the DNA is TGTGCCAGCAGCTACGGGACAGACCTTAACTATGGCTACACCTTC.

V and J are TRBV4-1 and TRBJ1-1, with D possibly being TRBD1 (5 bases). The V end was cut by 0 bases, the J end by 9 bases, with 14 bases between. Germline V gives CDR1 MGHRA, CDR2 YSYEKL. The CDR3 is 14 amino acids. The chain's CDR3 is CASSQDSGRGQAFF. The CDR3 DNA reads as TGCGCCAGCAGCCAAGATTCGGGGAGGGGACAAGCTTTCTTT.

CDR3 bases: TGTGCCAGCAGCCAAACCTGGGACAGGAGCTCTGGAAACACCATATATTTT. Protein sequence: CASSQTWDRSSGNTIYF. The V and J genes are TRBV3-1 (or the pseudogene TRBV3-2) and TRBJ1-3; 8 positions agree with TRBD1. J gave up 0 bases and V 2 bases, and 6 bases lay outside the gene matches. The CDR3 consists of 17 residues. In germline, CDR1 is LGHDT, CDR2 YNNKEL (reference sequence).

Here the CDR3 DNA reads TGTGCCAGCTCACCCTCGACAGGAGTAAGCTCCTATAATTCACCCCTCCACTTT. Translated: CASSPSTGVSSYNSPLHF. This chain joins TRBV18 and TRBJ1-6; tentative D call: TRBD1 (6 bases). V shed 3 bases and J shed 0 bases, with 15 bases lying between them. From germline, CDR1 is KGHSH and CDR2 LQKENI. The CDR3 runs to 18 residues.

CDR3 sequence (DNA): TGTGCCAGCAGTGAAGCGCTTGTTGGGACAATGACCTCAAATGAGCAGTTCTTC. This translates into CASSEALVGTMTSNEQFF. V gene TRBV2 combines with J gene TRBJ2-1, with D perhaps matching TRBD1 (6 bases). The germline gives CDR1 SNHLY, CDR2 FYNNEI. The CDR3 runs to 18 residues. V was clipped by 0 bases and J by 7 bases, with 22 bases between them. Supplemented by reference TRBV2 and TRBJ2-1, the full variable domain reads EPEVTQTPSHQVTQMGQEVILRCVPISNHLYFYWYRQILGQKVEFLVSFYNNEISEKSEIFDDQFSVERPDGSNFTLKIRSTKLEDSAMYFCASSEALVGTMTSNEQFFGPGTRLTVL.

This sequence joins TRBV9 and TRBJ2-2; TRBD1 agrees at 10 bases. V gave up 3 bases and J gave up 6 bases; unmatched junction bases: 5. Germline loops: CDR1 SGDLS, CDR2 YYNGEE. The CDR3 spans 15 residues. The CDR3 nucleotides are TGTGCCAGCAGCGCCGAGGACAGGGGGGCCGGGGAGCTGTTTTTT. Translation gives CASSAEDRGAGELFF.

This clone was counted a single time. This chain's CDR3 is CASTMTGGMGEAFF. The CDR3 DNA reads TGTGCCAGCACCATGACAGGGGGTATGGGTGAAGCTTTCTTT. V and J are TRBV9 and TRBJ1-1, with TRBD1 identical over 9 bases. This CDR3 is built from 14 residues. Germline loops: CDR1 SGDLS, CDR2 YYNGEE. The ends lost 6 bases at V and 7 bases at J; junction bases unmatched: 10. The variable domain in full, completed from reference TRBV9 and TRBJ1-1, reads DSGVTQTPKHLITATGQRVTLRCSPRSGDLSVYWYQQSLDQGLQFLIQYYNGEERAKGNILERFSAQQFPDLHSELNLSSLELGDSALYFCASTMTGGMGEAFFGQGTRLTVV.

The V call is TRBV3-1 (or the pseudogene TRBV3-2), the J call TRBJ2-1; a weak D match, TRBD1 (6 bases). CDR3 size: 15 residues. V was trimmed by 6 bases and J by 0 bases, leaving 12 bases between them. Per the germline V gene, CDR1 is LGHDT and CDR2 is YNNKEL (reference sequence). CDR3 residues: CASSTDSGSYNEQFF. DNA of the CDR3: TGTGCCAGCAGTACGGACAGTGGCTCCTACAATGAGCAGTTCTTC.

The chain is built from TRBV30 and TRBJ1-6, with TRBD1 identical over 11 bases. The junction had 3 bases not matched to a gene; V was cut back by 1 base and J by 7 bases. CDR1 and CDR2 (germline): GTSNPN, SVGIG (reference sequence). This CDR3 is 15 amino acids long. In DNA form, the CDR3 reads TGTGCCTGGAGTGAAGGACAGGGGGCGAATTCACCCCTCCACTTT. This translates into CAWSEGQGANSPLHF.

In this sample, this clone turned up once. This chain uses TRBV7-9 with TRBJ2-2; TRBD2 aligns across 14 bases. CDR1 is SEHNR, CDR2 FQNEAQ, per germline (reference sequence). The CDR3 is 16 amino acids. V lost 4 bases, J lost 8 bases, and 6 bases stayed unmatched. In DNA, the CDR3 is TGTGCCAGCAGCTCGGGACTAGCGGGAGTAAGAGGGGAGCTGTTTTTT. This translates into CASSSGLAGVRGELFF.

V gene TRBV18 combines with J gene TRBJ2-2, with D possibly TRBD2 on 5 matching bases. The germline gives CDR1 KGHSH, CDR2 LQKENI. V was trimmed by 5 bases and J by 5 bases, leaving 9 bases between them. This CDR3 spans 13 amino acids. CDR3 residues: CASSYGDTGELFF. CDR3 bases: TGTGCCAGCTCATACGGGGATACCGGGGAGCTGTTTTTT. Based on the CDR3 plus reference TRBV18 and TRBJ2-2, the full variable domain is NAGVMQNPRHLVRRRGQEARLRCSPMKGHSHVYWYRQLPEEGLKFMVYLQKENIIDESGMPKERFSAEFPKEGPSILRIQQVVRGDSAAYFCASSYGDTGELFFGEGSRLTVL.

The rearrangement links TRBV30 to TRBJ1-3, with a possible D match to TRBD1 (5 bases). Germline lookup yields CDR1 GTSNPN and CDR2 SVGIG (reference sequence). The CDR3 extends over 13 amino acids. Trimming removed 2 bases from V and 3 bases from J, with 8 bases in between. The DNA of the CDR3 is TGTGCCTGGAGTATCCAGGGTGGAAACACCATATATTTT. This translates into CAWSIQGGNTIYF.

V usage is TRBV18 and J usage is TRBJ2-7; D is unresolved. With 2 bases removed from V and 2 bases from J, the gap between germline ends came to 7 bases. This CDR3 has 13 residues. From germline, CDR1 is KGHSH and CDR2 LQKENI. Here the CDR3 reads CASSPGGPYEQYF. CDR3 in DNA: TGTGCCAGCTCACCAGGTGGGCCCTACGAGCAGTACTTC.

The table lists this clone with a count of one. V and J are TRBV7-9 and TRBJ2-1; D might be TRBD2 (6 bases). This CDR3 region has 14 residues. Germline V gene lookup returns CDR1 SEHNR and CDR2 FQNEAQ (reference sequence). V shed 1 base and J shed 5 bases, with 9 bases lying between them. CDR3 DNA sequence: TGTGCCAGCAGCTTAGTACTAGCAAACAATGAGCAGTTCTTC. It codes for CASSLVLANNEQFF. The whole variable domain, filled in from reference TRBV7-9 and TRBJ2-1, reads DTGVSQNPRHKITKRGQNVTFRCDPISEHNRLYWYRQTLGQGPEFLTYFQNEAQLEKSRLLSDRFSAERPKGSFSTLEIQRTEQGDSAMYLCASSLVLANNEQFFGPGTRLTVL.

The chain couples TRBV14 to TRBJ2-1, with D perhaps TRBD2 (6 bases). The CDR3 consists of 18 residues. Between the trimmed V and J ends, which lost 0 bases and 0 bases, there was a span of 15 bases. CDR1 and CDR2 from the germline V gene are SGHDN and FVKESK. The CDR3 DNA reads TGTGCCAGCAGCCAAGATTTGGGGACCGGGGGCTCCTACAATGAGCAGTTCTTC. The encoded protein is CASSQDLGTGGSYNEQFF.

V and J are TRBV6-2 or TRBV6-3 and TRBJ1-1; 7 bases line up with TRBD1. This CDR3 spans 14 amino acids. CDR1 and CDR2 (germline): MNHEY, SVGEGT. J was trimmed by 4 bases and V by 2 bases; bases with no gene match: 4. The CDR3: CASSYQRDSTEAFF. CDR3 DNA: TGTGCCAGCAGTTACCAACGGGACAGCACTGAAGCTTTCTTT.

The CDR3 loop reads CASSSLSSDTQYF. For the CDR3, the DNA is TGTGCCAGCAGCTCACTAAGTTCAGATACGCAGTATTTT. The chain employs TRBV3-1 (or the pseudogene TRBV3-2) and TRBJ2-3; D not resolved. Germline V CDR1 and CDR2: LGHDT, YNNKEL (reference sequence). The V end was cut by 5 bases, the J end by 4 bases, with 10 bases between. This CDR3 is 13 amino acids long.

The chain couples TRBV28 to TRBJ2-7, with TRBD2 identical over 7 bases. V was clipped by 6 bases and J by 8 bases; unmatched bases: 10. CDR1 and CDR2 from the germline V gene are MDHEN and SYDVKM. The CDR3 runs 13 residues. This CDR3 is CASRSGNPHQQYF. CDR3 sequence (DNA): TGTGCCAGCAGGAGCGGGAATCCCCACCAGCAGTACTTC.

The chain joins TRBV6-4 to TRBJ2-5; D remains unclear. The CDR3 is 15 amino acids. Trimming removed 6 bases at V and 2 bases at J, with 16 bases between. Per germline, CDR1 MRHNA and CDR2 SNTAGT. CDR3 protein: CASRVSSNRQETQYF. For the CDR3, the DNA is TGTGCCAGCAGGGTTTCTAGTAATCGGCAAGAGACCCAGTACTTC.

This chain uses TRBV7-9 with TRBJ1-3; D unclear. Trimming took 7 bases from V and 7 from J, leaving 14 bases between them. There are 13 residues in the CDR3. Germline V gene data show CDR1 as SEHNR and CDR2 as FQNEAQ (reference sequence). The CDR3 loop is CASTKDLQNTIYF. DNA for the CDR3: TGTGCCAGCACCAAAGATCTACAGAACACCATATATTTT.

In this sample, this clone turned up once. The rearrangement links TRBV19 to TRBJ1-5, with unresolved D. The CDR3 is 14 amino acids. Trimming removed 9 bases from V and 0 bases from J, with 12 bases in between. CDR1 is LNHDA, CDR2 SQIVND, per germline (reference sequence). The CDR3 loop reads CASAPPVSNQPQHF. DNA for the CDR3: TGTGCCAGCGCCCCCCCAGTTAGCAATCAGCCCCAGCATTTT.

V and J are TRBV5-1 and TRBJ1-5; D is possibly TRBD1 (5 bases). Trimming cost V 0 bases and J 0 bases, with 10 bases left between them. Germline-derived CDR1 and CDR2 are SGHRS and YFSETQ. The CDR3 is 16 residues long. The CDR3 loop reads CASSLEGFYSNQPQHF. CDR3 sequence (DNA): TGCGCCAGCAGCTTGGAGGGGTTCTATAGCAATCAGCCCCAGCATTTT.

This sequence joins TRBV2 and TRBJ1-2; a possible D gene is TRBD1 (6 bases). Germline V lookup: CDR1 SNHLY, CDR2 FYNNEI. This CDR3 comprises 13 residues. Trimming took 5 bases from V and 8 from J, leaving 15 bases between them. This CDR3 reads CASSRTELNGYTF. The CDR3 DNA follows: TGTGCCAGCAGTAGGACAGAGCTTAACGGCTACACCTTC.